This record concerns one T cell receptor beta chain sequence. This CDR3 is 13 amino acids long. Germline-derived CDR1 and CDR2 are MDHEN and SYDVKM. With 3 bases removed from V and 7 bases from J, the gap between germline ends came to 12 bases. The data were taken from a study of blood T cell repertoires in COVID-19. Under the authors' procedure: Reference gene primer amplification yielded estimated nucleated cell counts. Assay used: immunoSEQ multiplex PCR; TCRdb lists only in-frame clones, some missing. V and J calls and clone size are given by that table; D and trimming were obtained from the DNA. Of approximately 35,000 clones in the sample, roughly 88% were seen once.

The sample consisted of peripheral blood. The chain has TRBV28 and TRBJ1-2; a possible D gene is TRBD1 (5 bases). The sequence was obtained from a woman between 65 and 79 years old with active COVID-19. The CDR3 nucleotides read TGTGCCAGCAGTTTGGACATGCCCGGTGGCTACACCTTC. It encodes CASSLDMPGGYTF.